This T cell receptor beta chain was captured by sequencing in a study of regulatory T cells in long-lasting Graves disease. Notes on the study in general: The number of shared public clonotypes was higher in persistent patients (roughly 3,000) than new patients (966). The study found lower TCR diversity in persistent Graves' patients than in newly diagnosed ones.

HTBI primers from iRepertoire and Arm-PCR of CDR3 regions yielded the TCR beta libraries. Each CDR3 protein gets one entry after TCRdb re-called the multiplex PCR reads with MiXCR. The data hold hundreds of thousands of distinct CDR3 sequences, with roughly 16% observed a single time. This clonotype was counted a few times. Its antigen is currently unknown. Trimming removed 3 bases from V and 3 bases from J, with 12 bases in between. This CDR3 is built from 13 residues. In germline, CDR1 is DFQATT, CDR2 SNEGSKA (reference sequence). Time point in this sample: newly diagnosed GD, antithyroid drugs for less than 3 months. PBMC RNA served as the TCR library source. Patients all came to the study from an endocrinology department in Xi'an, China. Collection of peripheral blood (nine milliliters) was done using EDTA tubes.

This receptor was identified in a female donor with Graves disease. This chain links TRBV20-1 with TRBJ2-7; no clear D gene. The specimen comprised peripheral blood mononuclear cells (PBMCs), sampled at new diagnosis, from a patient treated with antithyroid drugs. This CDR3 reads CSARNPTNYEQYF. DNA for the CDR3: TGCAGTGCTAGGAACCCCACAAACTACGAGCAGTACTTC.